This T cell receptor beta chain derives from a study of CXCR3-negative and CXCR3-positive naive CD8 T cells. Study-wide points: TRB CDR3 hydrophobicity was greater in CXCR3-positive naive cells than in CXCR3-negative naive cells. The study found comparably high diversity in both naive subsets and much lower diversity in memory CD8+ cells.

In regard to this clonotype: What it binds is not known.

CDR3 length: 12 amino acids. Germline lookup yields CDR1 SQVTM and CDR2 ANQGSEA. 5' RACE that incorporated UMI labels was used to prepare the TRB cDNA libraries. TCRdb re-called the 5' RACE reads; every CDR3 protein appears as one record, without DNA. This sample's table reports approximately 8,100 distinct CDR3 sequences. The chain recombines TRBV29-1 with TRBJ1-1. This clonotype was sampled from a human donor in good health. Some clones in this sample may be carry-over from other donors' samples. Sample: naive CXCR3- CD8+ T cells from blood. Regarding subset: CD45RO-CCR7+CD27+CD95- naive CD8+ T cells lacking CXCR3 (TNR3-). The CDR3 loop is CSHGSENTEAFF.